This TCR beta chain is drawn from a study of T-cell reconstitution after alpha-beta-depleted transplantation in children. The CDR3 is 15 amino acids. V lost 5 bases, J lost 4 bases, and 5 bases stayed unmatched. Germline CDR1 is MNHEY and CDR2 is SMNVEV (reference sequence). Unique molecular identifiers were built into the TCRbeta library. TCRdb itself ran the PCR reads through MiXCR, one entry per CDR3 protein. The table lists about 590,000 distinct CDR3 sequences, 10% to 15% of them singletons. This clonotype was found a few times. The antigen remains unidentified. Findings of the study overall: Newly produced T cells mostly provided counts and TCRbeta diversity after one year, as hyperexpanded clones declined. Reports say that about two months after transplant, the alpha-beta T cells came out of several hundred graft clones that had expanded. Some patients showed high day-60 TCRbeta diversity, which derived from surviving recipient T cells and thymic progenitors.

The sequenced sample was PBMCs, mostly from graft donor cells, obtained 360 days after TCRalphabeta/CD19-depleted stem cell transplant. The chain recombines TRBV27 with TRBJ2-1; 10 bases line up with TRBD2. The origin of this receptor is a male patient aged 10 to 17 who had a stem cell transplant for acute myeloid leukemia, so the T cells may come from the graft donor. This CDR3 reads CASSSGRGFYNEQFF. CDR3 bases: TGTGCCAGCAGTAGCGGGAGGGGGTTTTACAATGAGCAGTTCTTC.